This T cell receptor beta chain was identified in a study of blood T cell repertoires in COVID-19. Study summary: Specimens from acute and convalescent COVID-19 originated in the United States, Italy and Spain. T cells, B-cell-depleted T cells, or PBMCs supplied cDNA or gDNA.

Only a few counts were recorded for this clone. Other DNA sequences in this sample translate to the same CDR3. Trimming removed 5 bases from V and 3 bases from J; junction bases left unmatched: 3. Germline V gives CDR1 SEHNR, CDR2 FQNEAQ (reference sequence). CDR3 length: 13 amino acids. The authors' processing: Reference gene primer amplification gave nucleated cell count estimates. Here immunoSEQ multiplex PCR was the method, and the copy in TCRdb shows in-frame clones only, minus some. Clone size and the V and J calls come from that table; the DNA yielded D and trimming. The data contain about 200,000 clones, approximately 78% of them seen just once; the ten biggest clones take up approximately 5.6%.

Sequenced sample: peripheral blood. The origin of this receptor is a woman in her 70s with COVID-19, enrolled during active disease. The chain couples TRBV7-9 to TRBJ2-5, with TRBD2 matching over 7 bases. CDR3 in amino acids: CASSLLAEETQYF. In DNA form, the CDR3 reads TGTGCCAGCAGCCTTCTAGCGGAAGAGACCCAGTACTTC.